A selection of T cell receptor beta chains follows, all from one sample in a study of post-analysis software for immune sequencing data. TCRdb recomputed calls from the PCR reads with MiXCR, one row per CDR3 protein. In the table there are 380,000 or so distinct CDR3 sequences, about a third of which are singletons. The specimen was blood. The receptors originated from a girl aged 10-17 years with multiple sclerosis. CDR3s leave out the opening cysteine and the closing phenylalanine or tryptophan.

V: TRBV7-2; J: TRBJ2-1; CDR3: ASSLKTLHNKQF
V: TRBV5-1; J: TRBJ2-5; CDR3: ASSPGLAGQETQY
V: TRBV4-1; J: TRBJ1-2; CDR3: ASSQVTSLTSGLDGYT
V: TRBV12-3/TRBV12-4; J: TRBJ2-3; CDR3: ASALWGSPTDTQY
V: TRBV13; J: -; CDR3: ASSPSSGTANEQY
V: TRBV7-2; J: TRBJ2-7; CDR3: ASSSGSRDRQQY
V: TRBV3-1; J: TRBJ1-2; CDR3: ASSPQGAQGYT
V: TRBV29-1; J: TRBJ1-2; CDR3: SVGLRGQDYGYT
V: TRBV3-1; J: TRBJ2-7; CDR3: ASSQSQTGGYEQY
V: TRBV7-2; J: TRBJ2-7; CDR3: ASSLSQGSYEQY
V: TRBV9; J: TRBJ2-3; CDR3: ASSPPQRGSYTDTQY
V: TRBV7-9; J: TRBJ2-5; CDR3: ASSSTGVSQETQY
V: TRBV6-6; J: TRBJ1-1; CDR3: ASSDQGSYMNTEAF
V: TRBV7-2; J: TRBJ2-1; CDR3: ASSPPRGLYNEQF
V: TRBV6-2/TRBV6-3; J: TRBJ2-7; CDR3: ASSSRDRHYEQY
V: TRBV6-5; J: TRBJ2-3; CDR3: ASSLAAGGTDTQY
V: TRBV4-2; J: TRBJ2-2; CDR3: ASSQAGEITGELF
V: TRBV7-8; J: TRBJ2-2; CDR3: ASSLLRTAGELF
V: TRBV27; J: TRBJ2-4; CDR3: ASRRSYSGGENIQY
V: TRBV4-1; J: TRBJ2-1; CDR3: ASSHAPSSGGRNEQF
V: TRBV2; J: TRBJ2-3; CDR3: ASSPSLAGRGTQY
V: TRBV12-3/TRBV12-4; J: TRBJ2-7; CDR3: ASSIRQYEQY
V: TRBV11-2; J: TRBJ2-3; CDR3: ASSFLATTGGSPNTQY
V: TRBV2; J: TRBJ2-1; CDR3: ASIQGLYNEQF
V: TRBV6-5; J: TRBJ2-1; CDR3: ASSSPGTGIDEQF
V: TRBV9; J: TRBJ2-7; CDR3: ASSVVAGRSSCEQY
V: TRBV5-1; J: TRBJ2-7; CDR3: ASSPRVSGEQY
V: TRBV25-1; J: TRBJ2-3; CDR3: ASSEKATTDTQY
V: TRBV7-7; J: TRBJ2-2; CDR3: ASSLTGNTGELF
V: TRBV7-2; J: -; CDR3: ASSLAVSRIGTQY
V: TRBV7-9; J: TRBJ2-1; CDR3: ASSTTIGSSYNEQF
V: TRBV4-2; J: TRBJ2-7; CDR3: ASSQDLGNSYEQY
V: TRBV6-6; J: TRBJ1-1; CDR3: ASSLRPEDTEAF
V: TRBV4-1; J: TRBJ2-3; CDR3: ASSQDWFHTYTDTQY
V: TRBV19; J: TRBJ1-1; CDR3: ASRFWNTEAF
V: TRBV5-1; J: TRBJ2-5; CDR3: ASSTLDRGQETQY
V: TRBV18; J: -; CDR3: ASSYNTETQY
V: TRBV11-2; J: TRBJ2-7; CDR3: ASSLSRTSYEQY
V: TRBV3-1; J: TRBJ1-2; CDR3: ASSQEGLPNGYT
V: TRBV6-5; J: TRBJ2-7; CDR3: ASGQGSYEQY
V: TRBV6-5; J: TRBJ1-1; CDR3: ASRPTGAFGNTETF
V: TRBV6-2/TRBV6-3; J: TRBJ1-5; CDR3: ASTSRRLNQPQH
V: TRBV7-9; J: TRBJ2-1; CDR3: ASSLGHAPYNEQF
V: TRBV4-1; J: TRBJ1-1; CDR3: ASSQGDRATEAF
V: TRBV7-3; J: TRBJ2-1; CDR3: ASSARKGVGDNEQF
V: TRBV29-1; J: TRBJ1-2; CDR3: SVVGRSGGYT
V: TRBV5-1; J: TRBJ2-5; CDR3: ASSEKETQY
V: TRBV5-1; J: TRBJ2-5; CDR3: ASNRVPAQETQY
V: TRBV29-1; J: TRBJ2-3; CDR3: SVAPGGTTDTQY
V: TRBV6-5; J: TRBJ1-1; CDR3: SSSYIGLNTEAF
V: TRBV7-3; J: -; CDR3: ASSFKLTGGDEQY
V: TRBV4-2; J: -; CDR3: ASSQGASAFQETQY
V: TRBV12-3/TRBV12-4; J: TRBJ1-2; CDR3: ASSLRNYGYT
V: TRBV7-2; J: TRBJ2-2; CDR3: ASSGGTPTGELF